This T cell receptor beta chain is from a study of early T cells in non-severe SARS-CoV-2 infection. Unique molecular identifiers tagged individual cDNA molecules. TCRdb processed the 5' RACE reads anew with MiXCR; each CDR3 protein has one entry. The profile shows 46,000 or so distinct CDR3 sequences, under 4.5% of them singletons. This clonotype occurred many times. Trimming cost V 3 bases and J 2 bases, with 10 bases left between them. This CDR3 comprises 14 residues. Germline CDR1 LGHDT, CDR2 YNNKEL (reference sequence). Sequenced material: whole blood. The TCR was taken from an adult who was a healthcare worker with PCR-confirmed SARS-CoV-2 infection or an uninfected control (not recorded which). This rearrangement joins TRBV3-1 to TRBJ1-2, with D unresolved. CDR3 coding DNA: TGTGCCAGCAGCCACTCCGATCTAAACTATGGCTACACCTTC. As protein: CASSHSDLNYGYTF.